The clone carrying this TCR beta chain appeared many times. The data were taken from a study of CD8 T cells in ankylosing spondylitis. Germline values: CDR1 SNHLY, CDR2 FYNNEI. The CDR3 contains 12 residues. Between the trimmed V and J ends, which lost 4 bases and 6 bases, there was a span of 10 bases. From the 5' RACE reads, TCRdb called clonotypes with MiXCR, one entry per CDR3 protein. The sample holds about 160,000 distinct CDR3 sequences, approximately 20% seen once. The V call is TRBV2, the J call TRBJ2-7; D not certain. Input material: blood, either unsorted or a sorted T cell fraction (not recorded which). This receptor was identified in a male donor with ankylosing spondylitis or in good health (not recorded which). CDR3 sequence reads: CASSAVRAEQYF. The CDR3 bases are TGTGCCAGCAGTGCTGTCCGGGCCGAGCAGTACTTC.